These 14 T cell receptor beta chains were all obtained from the same sample, sequenced in a study of CD8 T cells in ankylosing spondylitis. Findings of the study overall: Blood from ankylosing spondylitis patients appeared to carry a characteristic roughly 8-variant TCR beta motif.

TCRdb re-called the 5' RACE reads with MiXCR, one entry per CDR3 protein. This table holds more than 500,000 distinct CDR3 sequences, over 4% found once. No cognate antigen is known for these TCRs. The sequenced sample consisted of blood, either unsorted or a sorted T cell fraction (not recorded which). These receptors all stem from a male donor with ankylosing spondylitis.

This clonotype was detected many times. A junction end diverges from the germline sequence, so it may reflect a read error. The chain joins TRBV5-1 to TRBJ2-5; the D is unclear. This CDR3 contains 12 residues. Germline assignment: CDR1 SGHRS and CDR2 YFSETQ. DNA of the CDR3: TGCGCCAGCAGCTTGGAGGGCGTGTTGCCCCGCTTC. It is translated as CASSLEGVLPRF.

This clonotype occurred many times. This chain links TRBV4-2 with TRBJ1-1; 7 positions agree with TRBD1. The V gene's germline CDR1 is LGHNA and CDR2 YNFKEQ. Trimming at V came to 1 base and at J to 4 bases, leaving 3 bases not matched to a gene. The CDR3 is 14 residues long. In DNA form, the CDR3 reads TGTGCCAGCAGCCAAGTCAGGGGGGGCACTGAAGCTTTCTTT. Translating it yields CASSQVRGGTEAFF.

This clonotype was picked up many times. The chain joins TRBV27 to TRBJ2-3; D is possibly TRBD1 or TRBD2 (5 bases each). This CDR3 is 14 amino acids long. Deletions cut 6 bases from V and 5 bases from J, with 15 bases between. Germline CDR1 and CDR2: MNHEY and SMNVEV (reference sequence). The CDR3 protein is CASREGLAKDTQYF. For the CDR3, the DNA is TGTGCCAGCAGAGAGGGGCTAGCTAAAGATACGCAGTATTTT.

J is TRBJ1-5 and V is TRBV19, with D maybe TRBD1 (5 bases). Germline V lookup: CDR1 LNHDA, CDR2 SQIVND (reference sequence). The CDR3 runs 16 residues. Trimming cost V 1 base and J 3 bases, with 13 bases left between them. This CDR3 reads CASSIGPGAYNQPQHF. In DNA form, the CDR3 reads TGTGCCAGTAGTATAGGACCCGGGGCCTACAATCAGCCCCAGCATTTT.

This clonotype was observed at least ten times. The chain employs TRBV24-1 and TRBJ2-3, with a tentative D call TRBD1 (5 bases). Trimming left V 3 bases short and J 6 bases short, with 15 bases between. The CDR3 consists of 15 residues. Germline assignment: CDR1 KGHDR and CDR2 SFDVKD. CDR3 amino acids: CATSDTGRVADTQYF. The CDR3 DNA is TGTGCCACCAGTGATACGGGCAGGGTTGCGGATACGCAGTATTTT.

This clonotype was seen at least ten times. CDR3 in DNA: TGCAGCGTGGAACAAAAATACAATGAGCAGTTCTTC. Amino acid sequence: CSVEQKYNEQFF. The genes are TRBV29-1 and TRBJ2-1, with unresolved D. The CDR3 loop spans 12 amino acids. V shed 6 bases and J shed 4 bases, with 10 bases lying between them. Germline V gives CDR1 SQVTM, CDR2 ANQGSEA.

This clonotype was seen many times. V and J are TRBV5-1 and TRBJ1-2; TRBD1 matches at 7 bases. Germline assignment: CDR1 SGHRS and CDR2 YFSETQ. The CDR3 spans 14 residues. With 7 bases clipped from V and 4 bases from J, the junction kept 10 bases outside the gene matches. In nucleotides, the CDR3 is TGCGCCAGCGGTCCCGGGACAGAAGTCTATGGCTACACCTTC. It yields the protein CASGPGTEVYGYTF.

The chain recombines TRBV20-1 with TRBJ1-1; TRBD1 agrees at 8 bases. The CDR3 sequence is 15 residues long. V dropped 5 bases and J dropped 3; count of bases not matched to a gene: 11. Germline CDR1 reads DFQATT; CDR2 reads SNEGSKA (reference sequence). The DNA for the CDR3 is TGCAGTGCTCCTCCAGGGGGCGGTGGGTACACTGAAGCTTTCTTT. This encodes CSAPPGGGGYTEAFF.

This clonotype has ten or more counts. The V and J genes are TRBV6-1 and TRBJ2-1; no definite D call. V dropped 5 bases and J dropped 0 bases, with 11 bases sitting between them. Looked up from germline, CDR1 is MNHNS and CDR2 is SASEGT. The CDR3 is 15 amino acids. The DNA for the CDR3 is TGTGCCAGCAGTCCAACCCTGAGCTCCTACAATGAGCAGTTCTTC. Protein product: CASSPTLSSYNEQFF.

In this sample, this clonotype turned up a few times. The chain couples TRBV13 to TRBJ2-3; D is undetermined. CDR1 and CDR2 (germline): PRHDT, FYEKMQ (reference sequence). Trimming cost V 1 base and J 7 bases, with 15 bases left between them. This CDR3 comprises 15 residues. The CDR3 nucleotides read TGTGCCAGCAGCTTAGTGATGCGGAACGAAAATACGCAGTATTTT. Its protein product is CASSLVMRNENTQYF. The variable domain in full, with the rest retrieved from reference TRBV13 and TRBJ2-3, is AAGVIQSPRHLIKEKRETATLKCYPIPRHDTVYWYQQGPGQDPQFLISFYEKMQSDKGSIPDRFSAQQFSDYHSELNMSSLELGDSALYFCASSLVMRNENTQYFGPGTRLTVL.

This clonotype was seen a handful of times. The chain employs TRBV28 and TRBJ2-1; 11 bases align to TRBD2. This CDR3 spans 20 amino acids. The germline CDR1 and CDR2 sequences are MDHEN and SYDVKM. After removal of 3 bases from V and 8 bases from J, the junction contained 21 bases not matched to a gene. The CDR3 region is CASSFWFGLAGATGGYEQFF. CDR3 coding DNA: TGTGCCAGCAGTTTCTGGTTCGGACTAGCGGGCGCGACGGGGGGTTATGAGCAGTTCTTC.

This clonotype was observed at least ten times. The rearrangement uses TRBV11-1 and TRBJ2-4; the D gene is possibly TRBD2 (6 bases). V lost 2 bases, J lost 0 bases, and 20 bases lay in between. Germline loops: CDR1 SGHAT, CDR2 FQDESV (reference sequence). This CDR3 contains 19 residues. CDR3 sequence (DNA): TGTGCCAGCAGCTTATATAACTTGGGAAGGGGACTAGCCAAAAACATTCAGTACTTC. Its translation: CASSLYNLGRGLAKNIQYF.

The chain is built from TRBV6-2 or TRBV6-3 and TRBJ2-6, with D tentatively TRBD2 (5 bases). Trimming pared 6 bases from V and 0 bases from J, leaving 18 bases between. The CDR3 runs 18 residues. Germline CDR1 MNHEY, CDR2 SVGEGT. CDR3 DNA: TGTGCCAGCAGGCCGTTAGAGGGCACCCTCTCTGGGGCCAACGTCCTGACTTTC. Translated, it gives CASRPLEGTLSGANVLTF.

This clonotype was seen ten or more times. The chain couples TRBV28 to TRBJ1-6; 10 bases agree with TRBD1. This CDR3 comprises 17 residues. Looked up from germline, CDR1 is MDHEN and CDR2 is SYDVKM. Losses at the gene ends were 3 bases for V and 8 bases for J; bases not matched to a gene: 10. For the CDR3, the DNA is TGTGCCAGCAGTTTCCCCGGGACAGGGGTCTTGCATTCACCCCTCCACTTT. This sequence encodes CASSFPGTGVLHSPLHF.